This TCR beta chain was sequenced in a study of T cells in Graves' hyperthyroidism and ophthalmopathy. Background on the study: Peripheral blood was acquired at first diagnosis, ahead of any therapy whatsoever.

TCR beta CDR3 region amplification was performed from RNA transcripts. During a first-round RT-PCR of the TCR CDR3, the HTBI primer set was used. MiXCR was run by TCRdb on the multiplex PCR reads, yielding one entry per CDR3 protein. In the table there are roughly 380,000 distinct CDR3 sequences, 15% to 20% of which are singletons. Study-wide results and limits: Clonotypes that were expanded in thyroid above 0.001 mostly appeared in blood too.

The table lists this clonotype with many counts. Its target is unknown. Germline CDR1 and CDR2: KGHSH and LQKENI. This CDR3 comprises 12 residues. V lost 2 bases and J lost 5, with 7 bases in between. The V call is TRBV18, the J call TRBJ2-7; a possible D gene is TRBD2 (5 bases). Sequences were obtained from blood. The receptor was derived from a woman under 30 with Graves' hyperthyroidism. CDR3 nucleotides: TGTGCCAGCTCACCATCCGGGGACGAGCAGTACTTC. This sequence encodes CASSPSGDEQYF.